This TCR beta chain was identified during a study of human T cells and chemical hapten exposure. Study-wide background: The study lasted roughly five months, and patients were dosed weekly with diphenylcyclopropenone on the scalp throughout.

During construction of the library, unique molecular identifiers were attached to individual cDNA molecules for quantitative, reproducible TCR counting. TCRdb independently ran MiXCR on the RACE reads; one entry per CDR3 protein. The repertoire holds around 380,000 distinct CDR3 sequences, with 4.5% to 7% as singletons. As to time point: pre-sensitization, week 0. This sample's treatment: therapeutic diphenylcyclopropenone sensitization with weekly scalp DPC. Total RNA was isolated from whole blood that had not been fractionated. Overall study findings and caveats: The donors suffered from alopecia, so their immune response may not match that of healthy people.

The germline CDR1 and CDR2 sequences are MNHEY and SVGAGI. CDR3 length: 15 residues. V dropped 2 bases and J dropped 2 bases, with 13 bases sitting between them. Ten or more counts support this clonotype. Its target is unknown. Here the sequenced sample was whole blood, taken in connection with sensitization to the hapten diphenylcyclopropenone (DPC). The receptor was derived from a woman in her late teens or twenties with alopecia areata. Some clones in this sample may be carry-over from other donors' samples. The rearrangement uses TRBV6-5 and TRBJ2-7; TRBD1 might be the D (5 bases). This CDR3 reads CASSYGAGLAYEQYF. CDR3 nucleotides: TGTGCCAGCAGTTACGGGGCAGGGCTCGCCTACGAGCAGTACTTC.